This T cell receptor beta chain was retrieved from a study of blood T cell repertoires in COVID-19. Per the authors' pipeline: Nucleated cell counts were estimated from reference gene primer amplification. Libraries were prepared by immunoSEQ multiplex PCR; TCRdb keeps only in-frame clonotypes and omits some of them. The DNA gave D and trimming, while V, J and clone size come from that table. The data contain more than 50,000 clones, 85% to 90% of them singletons. Germline V gene data show CDR1 as SGHDT and CDR2 as YYEEEE. The CDR3 covers 17 residues. J lost 6 bases, V lost 4 bases, and 15 bases had no gene match.

The chain couples TRBV5-6 to TRBJ2-5; 10 positions agree with TRBD2. This TCR was sampled from a man aged 55 to 70 with active COVID-19. The material sequenced was peripheral blood. The CDR3, as DNA: TGTGCCAGCAGCCCCCCGGGAGGGAGCGGGGGGGCTCAGACCCAGTACTTC. The encoded protein is CASSPPGGSGGAQTQYF.